The table lists the clone carrying this T cell receptor beta chain with a count of one. The antigen is undetermined. The V end was cut by 5 bases, the J end by 3 bases, with 15 bases between. The germline CDR1 and CDR2 sequences are SGHNT and YYREEE (reference sequence). CDR3 length: 15 amino acids. The sample belongs to a study of T cell responses to AZD1222 COVID-19 vaccine. Whole-study findings and limits: The repertoires were collected only after the peak T cell response. Following two doses of AZD1222, Spike-specific TCR breadth and depth rose. The donor group comprised mostly white British people and more females; the analysis possibly underestimated clonal diversity.

Generated by immunoSEQ multiplex PCR, the TCRdb table keeps only in-frame clones and is missing some. The data show 150,000 to 200,000 clones, 90% to 95% seen once. V and J are TRBV5-4 and TRBJ1-5; D is possibly TRBD1 (5 bases). The sequencing here drew on peripheral blood, taken on day 0 of AZD1222 vaccination. The receptor's source is an adult in good health. CDR3 coding DNA: TGTGCCAGCAGGGCCGGGACGTCGGACAATCAGCCCCAGCATTTT. The encoded protein is CASRAGTSDNQPQHF.